This TCR beta chain appears in the sequencing data of a study of cytomegalovirus exposure and HLA in healthy donors. Study-wide points: In vitro work confirmed that a few CMV-associated chains recognize CMV antigens. In a later analysis, TCR beta V- and J-gene trimming showed a link to a missense DCLRE1C variant. A later analysis found that most CMV-associated TCR beta chains appeared HLA-restricted. Using a false discovery rate of 0.05, a later analysis showed that 15,000 to 20,000 TCR beta sequences were associated with HLA alleles.

The study ran its PCR with 60 Vbeta and 13 Jbeta primers. The table came from immunoSEQ multiplex PCR; TCRdb's copy has only in-frame clones and leaves some out. The sample lists roughly 180,000 clones, roughly 85% seen once, with over 12% in the top ten. Comment on this clone: Its target is unknown.

The sample taken for sequencing was PBMCs. The source of this sequence is a man in his fifties or sixties in good health and CMV-seropositive.

The CDR3 protein is CASRGQGGSPLHF. Here the CDR3 DNA reads TGTGCCAGCAGAGGACAGGGGGGTTCACCCCTCCACTTT. J is TRBJ1-6 and V is TRBV6-5; 10 bases agree with TRBD1. The CDR3 has 13 residues. The junction had 2 bases not matched to a gene; V was cut back by 6 bases and J by 9 bases. CDR1 and CDR2 (germline): MNHEY, SVGAGI.